The 4 T cell receptor beta chains given below trace back to one sample, sequenced in a study of blood T cell repertoires in COVID-19. This table comes from immunoSEQ multiplex PCR, and its TCRdb copy is limited to in-frame clones, with some not included. Among 120,000 to 150,000 clones listed, roughly 80% were seen once. Material for sequencing was peripheral blood. The source of these receptors is a man aged 50-60 years with active or convalescent COVID-19.

J is TRBJ2-3 and V is TRBV28; 9 nucleotides line up with TRBD2. The length of the CDR3 is 14 residues. Germline V gene sequence: CDR1 MDHEN, CDR2 SYDVKM. Germline trimming cut 7 bases from V and 5 bases from J; bases unmatched to any gene: 7. The DNA of the CDR3 is TGTGCCAGCACCCCGGCGGGAGGGGGAGATACGCAGTATTTT. Protein product: CASTPAGGGDTQYF.

This clone was recorded a few times. This chain connects TRBV28 to TRBJ2-7; 11 bases fit TRBD1. This CDR3 has 15 amino acids. Germline CDR1 is MDHEN and CDR2 is SYDVKM. V was pared by 5 bases and J by 5 bases, with 8 bases of the junction left unmatched. CDR3 loop: CASSPRTGGKNEQYF. The CDR3 nucleotides read TGTGCCAGCAGTCCTCGGACAGGGGGCAAAAACGAGCAGTACTTC.

The chain employs TRBV7-3 and TRBJ1-6, with TRBD1 as a possible D gene (6 bases). Germline assignment: CDR1 SGHTA and CDR2 FQGTGA. V lost 6 bases and J 6 bases, leaving 12 bases between the germline ends. CDR3 length: 14 residues. The CDR3 DNA is TGTGCCAGCAGACTTGACAGGACTAATTCACCCCTCCACTTT. Encoded protein: CASRLDRTNSPLHF.

The J gene is TRBJ2-6, the V gene TRBV30; tentative D call: TRBD2 (6 bases). There are 15 residues in the CDR3. Looked up from germline, CDR1 is GTSNPN and CDR2 is SVGIG (reference sequence). The V and J ends lost 7 bases and 4 bases respectively, with 17 bases between them. In nucleotides, the CDR3 is TGTGCCTACGGGACTGACTTGAGCGGGGCCAACGTCCTGACTTTC. Protein sequence: CAYGTDLSGANVLTF.